This TCR beta chain is drawn from a study of blood T cell repertoires in COVID-19. About the research overall: The origin of the acute and convalescent COVID-19 samples was the United States, Italy and Spain. The cDNA or gDNA used as material had been derived from T cells, B-cell-depleted T cells, or PBMCs.

Germline V gene sequence: CDR1 SGHRS, CDR2 YFSETQ. The length of the CDR3 is 14 residues. The V and J ends lost 4 bases and 8 bases respectively, with 15 bases between them. Data came from immunoSEQ multiplex PCR; TCRdb stores just in-frame clones and leaves some out. The sample lists 40,000 or so clones, 65% to 90% seen once, with about 5% in the top ten. This sequence joins TRBV5-1 and TRBJ1-4; D uncertain. The clonotype comes from a man aged 40-55 years with active COVID-19. Source material: peripheral blood. CDR3 DNA sequence: TGCGCCAGCAGCCTTGAGGGCGTAGAGGAAAAACTGTTTTTT. It codes for CASSLEGVEEKLFF.